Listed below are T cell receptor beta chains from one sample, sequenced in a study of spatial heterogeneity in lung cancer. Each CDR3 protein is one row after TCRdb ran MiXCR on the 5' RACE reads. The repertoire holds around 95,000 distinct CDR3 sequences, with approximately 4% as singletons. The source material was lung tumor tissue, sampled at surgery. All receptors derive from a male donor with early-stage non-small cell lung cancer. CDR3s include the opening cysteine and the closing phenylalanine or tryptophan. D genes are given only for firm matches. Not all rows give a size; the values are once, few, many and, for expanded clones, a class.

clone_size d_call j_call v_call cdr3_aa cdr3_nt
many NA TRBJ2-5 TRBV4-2 CASSQVRTGEYQETQYF TGTGCCAGCAGCCAAGTACGGACCGGAGAGTACCAAGAGACCCAGTACTTC
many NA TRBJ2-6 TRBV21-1 CASSKSKNGGKRTYSGANVLTF TGTGCCAGCAGCAAAAGTAAAAACGGGGGAAAGCGAACCTACTCTGGGGCCAACGTCCTGACTTTC
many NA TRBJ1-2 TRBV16 CASSQSSGLYGYTF TGTGCCAGCAGCCAGAGTTCAGGGCTCTATGGCTACACCTTC
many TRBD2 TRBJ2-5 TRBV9 CASSVSSGRPPETQYF TGTGCCAGCAGCGTTAGTAGCGGGAGACCTCCCGAGACCCAGTACTTC
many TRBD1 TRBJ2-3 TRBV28 CASSLPTGANTDTQYF TGTGCCAGCAGTTTACCCACAGGGGCCAACACAGATACGCAGTATTTT
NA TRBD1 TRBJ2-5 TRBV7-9 CASSGDRGPQETQYF TGTGCCAGCAGCGGAGACAGGGGGCCCCAAGAGACCCAGTACTTC
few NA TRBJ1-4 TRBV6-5 CASSYSSGVPEKLFF TGTGCCAGCAGTTACTCGTCGGGGGTGCCGGAGAAACTGTTTTTT
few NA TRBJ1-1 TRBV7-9 CASSLASTEAFF TGTGCCAGCAGCTTGGCGTCTACCGAAGCTTTCTTT
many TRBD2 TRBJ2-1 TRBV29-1 CSVAYPSGRHDEQFF TGCAGCGTTGCTTATCCTAGCGGGAGGCATGATGAGCAGTTCTTC
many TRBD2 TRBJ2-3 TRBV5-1 CASTGAGGGTDTQYF TGCGCCAGCACGGGAGCGGGAGGAGGAACAGATACGCAGTATTTT
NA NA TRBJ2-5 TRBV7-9 CASRGLAETQYF TGTGCCTCCCGGGGCCTGGCGGAGACCCAGTACTTC
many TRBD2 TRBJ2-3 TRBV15 CATSRDGRALTDTQYF TGTGCCACCAGCAGAGACGGGAGGGCCCTCACAGATACGCAGTATTTT
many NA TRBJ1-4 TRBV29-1 CSGQTGSNEKLFF TGCAGCGGGCAAACAGGGTCCAATGAAAAACTGTTTTTT
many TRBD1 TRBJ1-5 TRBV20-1 CSALMQGGSYSNQPQHF TGCAGTGCCCTGATGCAGGGGGGCAGTTATAGCAATCAGCCCCAGCATTTT
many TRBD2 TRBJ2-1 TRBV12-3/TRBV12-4 CASSLLPGGPYNEQFF TGTGCCAGCAGTTTACTGCCGGGGGGACCTTACAATGAGCAGTTCTTC
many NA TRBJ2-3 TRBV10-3 CATKSIGGPSTDTQYF TGTGCCACTAAATCGATCGGCGGACCTAGCACAGATACGCAGTATTTT
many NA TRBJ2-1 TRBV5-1 CASSLGPRLEQFF TGCGCCAGCAGCTTGGGCCCGCGACTTGAGCAGTTCTTC
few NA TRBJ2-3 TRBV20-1 CSALILGVGTDTQYF TGCAGTGCCCTTATACTGGGGGTAGGCACAGATACGCAGTATTTT
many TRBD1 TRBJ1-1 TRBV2 CASSEEGGRSTEAFF TGTGCCAGCAGTGAAGAAGGGGGCCGTTCGACTGAAGCTTTCTTT
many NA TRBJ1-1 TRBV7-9 CASSRENTEAFF TGTGCCAGCAGCAGAGAGAACACTGAAGCTTTCTTT
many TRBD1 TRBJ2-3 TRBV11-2 CASSWGQGGLTQYF TGTGCCAGCAGTTGGGGACAGGGGGGCCTCACGCAGTATTTT
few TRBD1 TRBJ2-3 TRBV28 CASSFSQGPDTQYF TGTGCCAGCAGTTTTTCACAGGGGCCGGATACGCAGTATTTT
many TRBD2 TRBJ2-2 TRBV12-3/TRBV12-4 CASSPPGLADTGELFF TGTGCCAGCAGCCCGCCGGGACTAGCTGACACCGGGGAGCTGTTTTTT
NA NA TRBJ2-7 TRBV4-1 CASSLGRDSYEQYF TGCGCCAGCAGCCTGGGCAGGGATTCCTACGAGCAGTACTTC
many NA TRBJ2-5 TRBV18 CASSPPGSSETQYF TGTGCCAGCTCACCACCGGGTTCGTCAGAGACCCAGTACTTC
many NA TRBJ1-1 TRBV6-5 CASSYSGASEAFF TGTGCCAGCAGTTACTCCGGGGCCTCTGAAGCTTTCTTT
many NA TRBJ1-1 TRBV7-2 CASSLRWGDTEAFF TGTGCCAGCAGCTTAAGGTGGGGGGACACTGAAGCTTTCTTT
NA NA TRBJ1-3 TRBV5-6 CASSLDSRIHSGNTIYF TGTGCCAGCAGCTTGGACAGCCGTATCCACTCTGGAAACACCATATATTTT
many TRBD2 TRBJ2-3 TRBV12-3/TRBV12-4 CASSGLAGAGTQYF TGTGCCAGCAGTGGACTAGCGGGGGCAGGTACGCAGTATTTT
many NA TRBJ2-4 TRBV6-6 CASSPWDSLRVQIQYF TGTGCCAGCAGCCCCTGGGACTCCCTGAGGGTGCAGATTCAGTACTTC
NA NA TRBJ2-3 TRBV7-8 CASSFRDLTDTQYF TGTGCCAGCAGCTTTCGTGACCTCACAGATACGCAGTATTTT
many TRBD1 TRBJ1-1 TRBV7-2 CASSSRTGAGVAFF TGTGCCAGCAGCTCCCGGACAGGGGCTGGGGTAGCTTTCTTT
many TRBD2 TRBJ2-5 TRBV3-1 CASSHGGRVETQYF TGTGCCAGCAGCCATGGCGGGAGGGTGGAGACCCAGTACTTC
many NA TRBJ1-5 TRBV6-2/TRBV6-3 CASSFKWGGQPQHF TGTGCCAGCAGTTTCAAGTGGGGGGGTCAGCCCCAGCATTTT
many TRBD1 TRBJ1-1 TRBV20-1 CSAKDRVKGNTEAFF TGCAGTGCTAAAGACAGGGTGAAGGGGAACACTGAAGCTTTCTTT
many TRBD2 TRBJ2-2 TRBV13 CASSLGPLPVRERWTGELFF TGTGCCAGCAGCTTAGGCCCTCTTCCGGTGCGGGAGAGATGGACCGGGGAGCTGTTTTTT
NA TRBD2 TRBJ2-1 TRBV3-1 CASSQDMAGGPHLENEQFF TGTGCCAGCAGCCAAGATATGGCGGGAGGGCCCCATTTAGAGAATGAGCAGTTCTTC
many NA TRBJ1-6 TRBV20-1 CSAPSGTTNSPLHF TGCAGTGCTCCCTCCGGGACGACGAATTCACCCCTCCACTTT
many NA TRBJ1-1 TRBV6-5 CAGTIGEATEAFF TGTGCCGGCACGATTGGCGAGGCCACTGAAGCTTTCTTT
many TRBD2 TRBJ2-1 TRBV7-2 CASSLVFWTSGNKQFF TGTGCCAGCAGCTTAGTATTTTGGACTAGCGGGAATAAGCAGTTCTTC
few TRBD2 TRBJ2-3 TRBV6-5 CASSYSGRSDTQYF TGTGCCAGCAGTTATAGCGGGAGGTCAGATACGCAGTATTTT
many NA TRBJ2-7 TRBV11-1 CASSSMNGQSYEQYF TGTGCCAGCAGCTCGATGAATGGACAGTCCTACGAGCAGTACTTC
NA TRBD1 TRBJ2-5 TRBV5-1 CASSPTGKGTQYF TGCGCCAGCAGCCCGACAGGGAAAGGGACCCAGTACTTC
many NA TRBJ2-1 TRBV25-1 CASSDRGIYNEQFF TGTGCCAGCAGTGACCGGGGGATATACAATGAGCAGTTCTTC
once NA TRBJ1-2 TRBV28 CASSLNPSYGYTF TGTGCCAGCAGTTTGAATCCCAGCTATGGCTACACCTTC
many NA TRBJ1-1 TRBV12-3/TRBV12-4 CASNRPGGLTEAFF TGTGCCAGCAACCGCCCCGGGGGGCTCACTGAAGCTTTCTTT
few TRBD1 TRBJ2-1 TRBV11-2 CASSPTGGYNEQFF TGTGCCAGCAGCCCGACAGGGGGCTACAATGAGCAGTTCTTC